The 15 T cell receptor beta chains below come from one sample, sequenced in a study of T cell changes during pregnancy in multiple sclerosis (dated by TCRdb to 2018 to 2020). Receptor libraries were prepared by the immunoSEQ multiplex PCR assay. The clones in this table, taken by TCRdb from immuneACCESS, are in-frame only. Not every clone is retained; where verified, under half of the shortfall comes from an unresolved V gene, and the cause of the rest is unknown. The sample data list tens of thousands of clones, and more than 85% of these were observed just once. In total, the top ten clones hold around 0.85% of the sample. The sequencing used peripheral blood, collected before pregnancy. The receptors were gathered from a female donor with multiple sclerosis, enrolled in a pregnancy study.

The sample holds one count of this clone. This chain connects TRBV7-3 to TRBJ1-2; 10 nucleotides align to TRBD1. The J segment lost 7 bases and the V segment lost 0 bases, leaving 5 bases of the junction unmatched. Germline lookup yields CDR1 SGHTA and CDR2 FQGTGA. This CDR3 is built from 15 residues. Here the CDR3 DNA reads TGTGCCAGCAGCTTAACTAGGACAGGGGGTGGTGGCTACACCTTC. Amino acids: CASSLTRTGGGGYTF.

This chain links TRBV5-4 with TRBJ1-2, with D tentatively TRBD1 (6 bases). Germline V CDR1 and CDR2: SGHNT, YYREEE (reference sequence). The ends were cut back, 3 bases at V and 8 bases at J, with 11 bases in the middle. This CDR3 is 12 amino acids long. As DNA, the CDR3 is TGTGCCAGCAGCTACGGACAGACGGGCTACACCTTC. It translates to CASSYGQTGYTF.

In its sample, this clone was seen once. The chain has TRBV4-3 and TRBJ1-3, with 9 bases aligning to TRBD1. V gave up 4 bases and J gave up 4 bases; unmatched junction bases: 5. Germline V CDR1 and CDR2: LGHNA, YSLEER. The CDR3 loop spans 15 amino acids. CDR3 sequence: CASSRGQGGGNTIYF. The DNA of the CDR3 is TGCGCCAGCAGCCGGGGACAGGGAGGCGGAAACACCATATATTTT.

CDR3 region: CASSQENRGVRTDTQYF. The CDR3 DNA reads TGTGCCAGCAGCCAAGAAAACCGGGGGGTCCGCACAGATACGCAGTATTTT. The rearrangement links TRBV4-2 to TRBJ2-3; 7 bases match TRBD2. This CDR3 region has 17 residues. Germline trimming cut 0 bases from V and 1 base from J; bases unmatched to any gene: 7. CDR1 LGHNA and CDR2 YNFKEQ come from the germline V gene.

This clone has only one observation. The V and J genes are TRBV5-6 and TRBJ1-4; D is unclear. Germline-derived CDR1 and CDR2 are SGHDT and YYEEEE. This CDR3 is 14 amino acids long. The V end lost 1 base, the J end lost 5 bases, and 9 bases lay between the germline ends. CDR3 region: CASSLQRVNEKLFF. CDR3 nucleotide sequence: TGTGCCAGCAGCTTGCAGCGGGTGAATGAAAAACTGTTTTTT.

This chain connects TRBV7-6 to TRBJ2-3; 7 bases are a match to TRBD2. The germline CDR1 and CDR2 sequences are SGHVS and FNYEAQ. The CDR3 has 16 amino acids. V was clipped by 1 base and J by 0 bases; unmatched bases: 4. The CDR3 DNA sequence: TGTGCCAGCAGCTTAGAGTCTAGCGGTAGCACAGATACGCAGTATTTT. Its protein product is CASSLESSGSTDTQYF. The variable domain in full, with the rest retrieved from reference TRBV7-6 and TRBJ2-3, is GAGVSQSPRYKVTKRGQDVALRCDPISGHVSLYWYRQALGQGPEFLTYFNYEAQQDKSGLPNDRFSAERPEGSISTLTIQRTEQRDSAMYRCASSLESSGSTDTQYFGPGTRLTVL.

The chain has TRBV6-1 and TRBJ2-3, with 9 bases fitting TRBD2. The CDR3 spans 15 residues. V was clipped by 2 bases and J by 8 bases; unmatched bases: 8. CDR1 and CDR2 (germline): MNHNS, SASEGT. The CDR3 sequence is CASSETSGGPATQYF. In nucleotides, the CDR3 is TGTGCCAGCAGTGAAACGAGCGGGGGGCCGGCTACGCAGTATTTT.

This clone was recorded once. The J gene is TRBJ2-7, the V gene TRBV18; weak D call: TRBD1 (6 bases). V shed 4 bases and J shed 2 bases, with 18 bases lying between them. Germline CDR1 is KGHSH and CDR2 is LQKENI. The CDR3 contains 16 residues. The CDR3 nucleotides are TGTGCCAGCTCACTCAGGTACAGGGAATCCACCTACGAGCAGTACTTC. This translates into CASSLRYRESTYEQYF.

The chain combines TRBV7-2 with TRBJ2-1; TRBD2 is a possible D gene (6 bases). Germline V lookup: CDR1 SGHTA, CDR2 FQGNSA. The CDR3 has 16 amino acids. The V end was cut by 5 bases, the J end by 2 bases, with 16 bases between. CDR3 residues: CASSPRGGVTYNEQFF. CDR3 sequence (DNA): TGTGCCAGCAGCCCCCGGGGCGGGGTTACCTACAATGAGCAGTTCTTC. Together with reference TRBV7-2 and TRBJ2-1, the CDR3 gives the full variable domain: GAGVSQSPSNKVTEKGKDVELRCDPISGHTALYWYRQSLGQGLEFLIYFQGNSAPDKSGLPSDRFSAERTGGSVSTLTIQRTQQEDSAVYLCASSPRGGVTYNEQFFGPGTRLTVL.

The V and J genes are TRBV7-3 and TRBJ2-3; D uncertain. The CDR3 loop spans 14 amino acids. Trimming took off 0 bases at V and 1 base at J, with 5 bases between the two ends. Per the germline V gene, CDR1 is SGHTA and CDR2 is FQGTGA. CDR3 nucleotides: TGTGCCAGCAGCTTAACCCGTCGCACAGATACGCAGTATTTT. Translated, it gives CASSLTRRTDTQYF.

The chain couples TRBV11-2 to TRBJ2-5, with no clear D. The length of the CDR3 is 15 residues. Germline CDR1 SGHAT, CDR2 FQNNGV. The V and J ends lost 0 bases and 3 bases respectively, with 11 bases between them. CDR3: CASSLEGGREETQYF. The CDR3 region has the DNA TGTGCCAGCAGCTTAGAAGGCGGCAGAGAAGAGACCCAGTACTTC.

The chain carries TRBV9 and TRBJ2-3, with 9 positions matching TRBD1. Germline lookup yields CDR1 SGDLS and CDR2 YYNGEE. There are 16 residues in the CDR3. With 0 bases clipped from V and 0 bases from J, the junction kept 2 bases outside the gene matches. The CDR3 nucleotides read TGTGCCAGCAGCGTAGGGACAGGGGTTAGCACAGATACGCAGTATTTT. The encoded protein is CASSVGTGVSTDTQYF.

This chain joins TRBV4-2 and TRBJ1-3; the match to TRBD1 covers 7 bases. V lost 0 bases and J lost 1; bases outside the gene matches: 9. The CDR3 is made up of 18 amino acids. CDR1 and CDR2 from the germline V gene are LGHNA and YNFKEQ. The CDR3 is CASSQDLQTGRSGNTIYF. The CDR3 region has the DNA TGTGCCAGCAGCCAAGACCTACAGACAGGGCGGTCTGGAAACACCATATATTTT.

The chain links TRBV7-3 to TRBJ2-7; 8 bases are shared with TRBD2. This CDR3 is built from 15 residues. The germline CDR1 and CDR2 sequences are SGHTA and FQGTGA. Losses at the gene ends were 3 bases for V and 2 bases for J; bases not matched to a gene: 6. CDR3 DNA sequence: TGTGCCAGCAGCTTGGGAGCGGGGGTTCCCTACGAGCAGTACTTC. It translates to CASSLGAGVPYEQYF. Supplemented by reference TRBV7-3 and TRBJ2-7, the full variable domain reads GAGVSQTPSNKVTEKGKYVELRCDPISGHTALYWYRQSLGQGPEFLIYFQGTGAADDSGLPNDRFFAVRPEGSVSTLKIQRTERGDSAVYLCASSLGAGVPYEQYFGPGTRLTVT.

The gene calls are TRBV18 and TRBJ2-5, with D perhaps TRBD2 (5 bases). Germline loops: CDR1 KGHSH, CDR2 LQKENI. The V end was cut by 3 bases, the J end by 2 bases, with 10 bases between. This CDR3 spans 14 amino acids. DNA of the CDR3: TGTGCCAGCTCACCCGGACTGGCACAAGAGACCCAGTACTTC. Residues: CASSPGLAQETQYF.